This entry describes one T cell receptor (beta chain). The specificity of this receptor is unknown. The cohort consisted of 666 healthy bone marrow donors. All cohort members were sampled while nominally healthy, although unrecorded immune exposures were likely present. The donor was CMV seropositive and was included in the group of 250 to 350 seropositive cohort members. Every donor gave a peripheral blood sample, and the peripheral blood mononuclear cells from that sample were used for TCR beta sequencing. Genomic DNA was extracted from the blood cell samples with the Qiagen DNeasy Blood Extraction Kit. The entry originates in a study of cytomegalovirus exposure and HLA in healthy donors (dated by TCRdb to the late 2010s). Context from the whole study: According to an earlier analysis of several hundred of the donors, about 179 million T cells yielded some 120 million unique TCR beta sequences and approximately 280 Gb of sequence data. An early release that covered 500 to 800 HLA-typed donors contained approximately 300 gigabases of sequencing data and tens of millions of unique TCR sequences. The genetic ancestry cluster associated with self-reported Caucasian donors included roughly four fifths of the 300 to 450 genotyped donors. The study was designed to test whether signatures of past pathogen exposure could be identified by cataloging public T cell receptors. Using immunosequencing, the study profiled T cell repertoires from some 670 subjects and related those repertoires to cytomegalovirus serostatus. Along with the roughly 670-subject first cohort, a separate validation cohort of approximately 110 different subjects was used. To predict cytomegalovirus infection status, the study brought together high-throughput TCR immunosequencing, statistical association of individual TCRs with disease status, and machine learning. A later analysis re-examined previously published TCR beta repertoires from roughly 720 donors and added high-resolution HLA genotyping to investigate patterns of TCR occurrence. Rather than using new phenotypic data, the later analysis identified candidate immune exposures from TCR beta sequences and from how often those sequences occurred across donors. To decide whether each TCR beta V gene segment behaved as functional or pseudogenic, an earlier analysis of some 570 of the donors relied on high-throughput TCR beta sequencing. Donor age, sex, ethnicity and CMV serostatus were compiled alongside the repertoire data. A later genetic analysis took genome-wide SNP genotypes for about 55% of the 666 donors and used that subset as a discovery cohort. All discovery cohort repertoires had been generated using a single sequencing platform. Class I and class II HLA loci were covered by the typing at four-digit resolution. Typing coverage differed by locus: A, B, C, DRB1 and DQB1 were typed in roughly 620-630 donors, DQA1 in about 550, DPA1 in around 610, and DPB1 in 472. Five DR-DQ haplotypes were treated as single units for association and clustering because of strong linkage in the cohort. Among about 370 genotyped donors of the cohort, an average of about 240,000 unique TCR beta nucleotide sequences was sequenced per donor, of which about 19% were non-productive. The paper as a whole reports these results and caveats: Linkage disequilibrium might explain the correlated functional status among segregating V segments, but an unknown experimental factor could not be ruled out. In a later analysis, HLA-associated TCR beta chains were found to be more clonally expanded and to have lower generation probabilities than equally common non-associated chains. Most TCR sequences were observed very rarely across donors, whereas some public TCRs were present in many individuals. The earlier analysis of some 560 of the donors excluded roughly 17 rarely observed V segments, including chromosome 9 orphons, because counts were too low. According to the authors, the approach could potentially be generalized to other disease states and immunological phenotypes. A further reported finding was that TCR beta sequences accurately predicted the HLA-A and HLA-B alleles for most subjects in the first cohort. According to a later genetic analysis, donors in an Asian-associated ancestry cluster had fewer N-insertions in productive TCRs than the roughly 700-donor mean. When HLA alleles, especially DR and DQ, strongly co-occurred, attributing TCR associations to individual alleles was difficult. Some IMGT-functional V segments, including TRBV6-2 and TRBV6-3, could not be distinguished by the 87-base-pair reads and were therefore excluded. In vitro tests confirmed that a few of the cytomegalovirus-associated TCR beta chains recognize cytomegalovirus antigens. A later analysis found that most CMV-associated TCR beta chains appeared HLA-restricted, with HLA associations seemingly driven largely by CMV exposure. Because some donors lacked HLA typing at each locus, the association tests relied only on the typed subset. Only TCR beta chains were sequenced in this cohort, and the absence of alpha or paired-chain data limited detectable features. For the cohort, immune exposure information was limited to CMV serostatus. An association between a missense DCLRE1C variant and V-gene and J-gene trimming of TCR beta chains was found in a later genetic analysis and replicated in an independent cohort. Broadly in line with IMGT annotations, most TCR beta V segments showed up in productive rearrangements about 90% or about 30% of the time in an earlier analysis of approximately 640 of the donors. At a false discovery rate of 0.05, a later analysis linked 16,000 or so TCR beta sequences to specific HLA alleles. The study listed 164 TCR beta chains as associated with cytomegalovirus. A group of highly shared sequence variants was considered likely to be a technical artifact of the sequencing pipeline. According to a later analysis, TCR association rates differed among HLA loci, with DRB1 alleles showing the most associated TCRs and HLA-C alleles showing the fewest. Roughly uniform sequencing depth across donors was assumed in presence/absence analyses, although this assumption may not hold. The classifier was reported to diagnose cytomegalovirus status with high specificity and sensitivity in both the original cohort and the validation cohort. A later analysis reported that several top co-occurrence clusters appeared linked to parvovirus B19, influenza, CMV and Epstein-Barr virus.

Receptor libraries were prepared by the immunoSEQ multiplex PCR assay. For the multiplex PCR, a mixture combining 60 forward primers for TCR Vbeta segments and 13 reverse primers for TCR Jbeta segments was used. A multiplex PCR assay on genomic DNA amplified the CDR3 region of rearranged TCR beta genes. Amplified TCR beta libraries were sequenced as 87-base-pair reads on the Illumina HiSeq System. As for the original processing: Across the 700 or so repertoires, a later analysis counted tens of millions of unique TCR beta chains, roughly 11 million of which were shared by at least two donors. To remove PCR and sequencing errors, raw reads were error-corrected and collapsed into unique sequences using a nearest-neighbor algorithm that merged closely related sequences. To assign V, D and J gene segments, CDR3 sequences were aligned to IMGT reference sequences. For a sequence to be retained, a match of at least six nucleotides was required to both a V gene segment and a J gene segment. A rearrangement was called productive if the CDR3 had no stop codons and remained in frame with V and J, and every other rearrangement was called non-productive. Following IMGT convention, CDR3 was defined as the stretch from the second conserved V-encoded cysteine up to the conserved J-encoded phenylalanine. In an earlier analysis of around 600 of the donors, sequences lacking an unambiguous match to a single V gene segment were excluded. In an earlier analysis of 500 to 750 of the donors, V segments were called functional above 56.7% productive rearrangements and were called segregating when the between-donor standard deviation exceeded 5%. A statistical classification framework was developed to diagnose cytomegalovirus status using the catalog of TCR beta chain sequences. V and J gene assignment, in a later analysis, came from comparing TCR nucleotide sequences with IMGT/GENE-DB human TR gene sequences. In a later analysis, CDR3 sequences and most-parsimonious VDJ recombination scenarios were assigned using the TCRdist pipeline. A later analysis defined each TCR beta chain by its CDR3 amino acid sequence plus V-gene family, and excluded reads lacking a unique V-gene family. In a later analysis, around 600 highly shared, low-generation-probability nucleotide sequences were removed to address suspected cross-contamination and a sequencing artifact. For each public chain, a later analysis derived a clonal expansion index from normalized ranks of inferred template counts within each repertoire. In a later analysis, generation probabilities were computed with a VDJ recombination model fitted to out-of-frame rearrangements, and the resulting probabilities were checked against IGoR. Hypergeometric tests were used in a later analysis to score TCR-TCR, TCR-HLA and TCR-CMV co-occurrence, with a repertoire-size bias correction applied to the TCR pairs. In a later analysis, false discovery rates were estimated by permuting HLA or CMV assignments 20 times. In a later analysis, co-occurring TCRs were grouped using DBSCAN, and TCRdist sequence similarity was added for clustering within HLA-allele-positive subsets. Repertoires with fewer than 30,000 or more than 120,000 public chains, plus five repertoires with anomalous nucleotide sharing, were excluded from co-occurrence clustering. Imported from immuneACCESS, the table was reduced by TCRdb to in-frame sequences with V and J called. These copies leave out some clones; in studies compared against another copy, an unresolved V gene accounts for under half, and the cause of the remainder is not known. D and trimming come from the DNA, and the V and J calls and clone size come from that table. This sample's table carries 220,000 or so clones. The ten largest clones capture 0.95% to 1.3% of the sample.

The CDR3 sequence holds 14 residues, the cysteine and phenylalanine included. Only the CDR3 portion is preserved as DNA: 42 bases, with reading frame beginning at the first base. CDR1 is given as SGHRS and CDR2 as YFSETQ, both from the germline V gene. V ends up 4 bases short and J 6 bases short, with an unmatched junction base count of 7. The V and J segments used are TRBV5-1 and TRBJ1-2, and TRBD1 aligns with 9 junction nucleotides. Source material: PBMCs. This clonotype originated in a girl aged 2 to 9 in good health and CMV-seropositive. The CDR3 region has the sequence CASSRRDRDDGYTF. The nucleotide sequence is TGCGCCAGCAGCCGACGGGACAGGGATGATGGCTACACCTTC.